The 9 T cell receptor beta chains in this list originate from one sample, sequenced in a study of beta chain features in type 1 diabetes. Expressed TCRB transcripts were sequenced because the entire RNA isolate underwent reverse transcription. This table comes from immunoSEQ multiplex PCR, and its TCRdb copy is limited to in-frame clones, with some not included. Among about 180,000 clones, about 13% were seen once, and the ten largest hold approximately 0.64%. Sequencing was performed on central memory CD4+ T cells from blood. The receptors stem from a woman aged 18-29 years in good health.

There are a few counts of this clone. The J gene is TRBJ1-2, the V gene TRBV5-1; D perhaps matches TRBD1 (6 bases). Germline V CDR1 and CDR2: SGHRS, YFSETQ. The CDR3 length is 15 residues. V shed 5 bases and J shed 4 bases, with 18 bases lying between them. CDR3 sequence (DNA): TGCGCCAGCAGGACAGGAGACAATCTGAGCTATGGCTACACCTTC. Protein sequence: CASRTGDNLSYGYTF. The whole variable domain, remainder taken from reference TRBV5-1 and TRBJ1-2, is KAGVTQTPRYLIKTRGQQVTLSCSPISGHRSVSWYQQTPGQGLQFLFEYFSETQRNKGNFPGRFSGRQFSNSRSEMNVSTLELGDSALYLCASRTGDNLSYGYTFGSGTRLTVV.

This clone has just a few counts. In DNA form, the CDR3 reads TGTGCCAGCAGCCAAGCTGACAGGGCCACTGAAGCTTTCTTT. This sequence encodes CASSQADRATEAFF. The chain links TRBV4-2 to TRBJ1-1; 7 nucleotides line up with TRBD1. This CDR3 is 14 amino acids long. The trim removed 1 base at V and 4 bases at J, leaving 3 bases unmatched. Germline loops: CDR1 LGHNA, CDR2 YNFKEQ.

In this sample, this clone turned up a few times. The chain links TRBV10-3 to TRBJ2-7; D is possibly TRBD1 (5 bases). Germline CDR1 ENHRY, CDR2 SYGVKD. With 9 bases removed from V and 0 bases from J, the gap between germline ends came to 15 bases. The CDR3 covers 14 residues. CDR3 in amino acids: CAIRDSLDSYEQYF. The CDR3 DNA sequence: TGTGCCATTCGAGACAGTCTTGACTCCTACGAGCAGTACTTC.

This clone was observed a handful of times. This sequence joins TRBV25-1 and TRBJ1-5; D ambiguous. The CDR3 runs 14 residues. Trimming cost V 1 base and J 3 bases, with 7 bases left between them. From germline, CDR1 is MGHDK and CDR2 SYGVNS. The CDR3 spells CASSESHHNQPQHF. Here the CDR3 DNA reads TGTGCCAGCAGTGAATCCCATCACAATCAGCCCCAGCATTTT. Together with reference TRBV25-1 and TRBJ1-5, the CDR3 gives the full variable domain: EADIYQTPRYLVIGTGKKITLECSQTMGHDKMYWYQQDPGMELHLIHYSYGVNSTEKGDLSSESTVSRIRTEHFPLTLESARPSHTSQYLCASSESHHNQPQHFGDGTRLSIL.

The rearrangement uses TRBV5-4 and TRBJ2-5, with a possible D match to TRBD2 (5 bases). Germline V lookup: CDR1 SGHNT, CDR2 YYREEE (reference sequence). V was pared by 4 bases and J by 2 bases, with 9 bases between. The CDR3 sequence is 13 residues long. The CDR3 DNA reads as TGTGCCAGCAGCCCAGGACTGCAAGAGACCCAGTACTTC. It translates to CASSPGLQETQYF.

The chain is built from TRBV7-8 and TRBJ2-2, with TRBD1 identical over 7 bases. Germline V gene data show CDR1 as SGHVS and CDR2 as FQNEAQ. The CDR3 is made up of 13 amino acids. Unmatched junction bases numbered 2, after V lost 5 bases and J lost 5 bases. CDR3 region: CASSVGQTGELFF. The CDR3 DNA reads TGTGCCAGCAGCGTGGGACAGACCGGGGAGCTGTTTTTT. Using reference TRBV7-8 and TRBJ2-2 for the parts outside the CDR3, the full variable domain is GAGVSQSPRYKVAKRGQDVALRCDPISGHVSLFWYQQALGQGPEFLTYFQNEAQLDKSGLPSDRFFAERPEGSVSTLKIQRTQQEDSAVYLCASSVGQTGELFFGEGSRLTVL.

This clone has just a few counts. The J gene is TRBJ2-6, the V gene TRBV5-1; D gene uncertain. V lost 1 base to trimming and J lost 3 bases, with 8 bases between them. The germline V gene has CDR1 SGHRS and CDR2 YFSETQ. The CDR3 is 15 amino acids. The CDR3: CASSLNPGGANVLTF. The CDR3 DNA reads TGCGCCAGCAGCTTGAATCCGGGTGGGGCCAACGTCCTGACTTTC.

The chain carries TRBV7-9 and TRBJ1-2; D perhaps matches TRBD1 (6 bases). The CDR3 length is 14 residues. Germline V gives CDR1 SEHNR, CDR2 FQNEAQ (reference sequence). V was pared by 5 bases and J by 4 bases, with 14 bases between. This CDR3 is CASSLGQRSYGYTF. CDR3 nucleotide sequence: TGTGCCAGCAGCCTAGGACAGAGATCCTATGGCTACACCTTC.

The chain has TRBV5-1 and TRBJ1-2; D is unclear. The germline V and J ends were trimmed by 1 base and 12 bases, with 13 bases remaining between them. The CDR3 totals 12 residues. Germline CDR1 reads SGHRS; CDR2 reads YFSETQ. The CDR3 coding sequence is TGCGCCAGCAGCTTGTCACGGGAGGAGCACACCTTC. It yields the protein CASSLSREEHTF.